The 9 T cell receptor beta chains reported below all come from one sample, sequenced in a study of human T cells and chemical hapten exposure. Time point denoted: patch test 3, about 24 weeks after DPC sensitization. Treatment of the sample: therapeutic diphenylcyclopropenone sensitization with weekly scalp DPC. TCRdb fed the RACE reads into MiXCR, producing one record per CDR3 protein. Of just over 95,000 distinct CDR3 sequences detected, roughly a quarter appear once; the ten largest clones hold about a tenth. The source material was whole blood, sampled in connection with sensitization to the hapten diphenylcyclopropenone (DPC). These receptors were taken from a man aged 40-49 years with alopecia areata. Some clones in this sample may be carry-over from other donors' samples.

The chain uses TRBV10-2 and TRBJ1-4; D remains unclear. CDR1 WSHSY and CDR2 SAAADI come from the germline V gene. CDR3 size: 12 residues. Trimming pared 6 bases from V and 0 bases from J, leaving 2 bases between. CDR3 bases: TGCGCCAGCAGGACAACTAATGAAAAACTGTTTTTT. Protein sequence: CASRTTNEKLFF.

J is TRBJ1-3 and V is TRBV7-6, with D unresolved. Trimming cost V 5 bases and J 0 bases, with 11 bases left between them. The germline CDR1 and CDR2 sequences are SGHVS and FNYEAQ. The CDR3 runs 15 residues. The CDR3 protein is CASSPLTTSGNTIYF. The CDR3 coding sequence is TGTGCCAGCAGCCCCCTCACCACCTCTGGAAACACCATATATTTT.

This chain links TRBV5-1 with TRBJ2-5, with D perhaps matching TRBD1 or TRBD2 (6 bases each). The V end lost 4 bases, the J end lost 6 bases, and 19 bases lay between the germline ends. The CDR3 totals 15 residues. The V gene's germline CDR1 is SGHRS and CDR2 YFSETQ. CDR3 residues: CASSPDGGGIQTQYF. DNA for the CDR3: TGCGCCAGCAGCCCCGATGGAGGGGGTATCCAGACCCAGTACTTC.

The gene calls are TRBV7-2 and TRBJ1-6; 10 bases are a match to TRBD1. CDR3 size: 14 residues. Losses at the gene ends were 5 bases for V and 9 bases for J; bases not matched to a gene: 4. CDR1 is SGHTA, CDR2 FQGNSA, per germline. CDR3 region: CASSQGQGFSPLHF. DNA for the CDR3: TGTGCCAGCAGCCAGGGACAGGGGTTTTCACCCCTCCACTTT.

This clonotype was seen many times. The rearrangement joins TRBV6-5 to TRBJ2-3, with 7 positions matching TRBD2. The germline CDR1 and CDR2 sequences are MNHEY and SVGAGI. J was trimmed by 0 bases and V by 7 bases; bases with no gene match: 7. The CDR3 length is 15 residues. Here the CDR3 reads CASTLYGGSTDTQYF. CDR3 bases: TGTGCCAGCACCCTTTACGGGGGGAGCACAGATACGCAGTATTTT.

The table lists this clonotype with a count of one. This chain uses TRBV6-2 or TRBV6-3 with TRBJ1-1; no firm D call. V was trimmed by 3 bases and J by 7 bases, leaving 6 bases between them. This CDR3 comprises 11 residues. Germline CDR1 is MNHEY and CDR2 is SVGEGT. As DNA, the CDR3 is TGTGCCAGCAGTTATGGGTTTGAAGCTTTCTTT. As protein: CASSYGFEAFF.

The chain couples TRBV20-1 to TRBJ1-2; 8 bases are a match to TRBD1. The J segment lost 8 bases and the V segment lost 0 bases, leaving 11 bases of the junction unmatched. Germline lookup yields CDR1 DFQATT and CDR2 SNEGSKA (reference sequence). This CDR3 is 15 amino acids long. CDR3 DNA sequence: TGCAGTGCTAGAGAGTCCAGGGGGCGGTCGGAAGGCTACACCTTC. Translated, it gives CSARESRGRSEGYTF.

J is TRBJ2-7 and V is TRBV27, with D tentatively TRBD1 (6 bases). This CDR3 is built from 13 residues. Germline CDR1 is MNHEY and CDR2 is SMNVEV (reference sequence). V lost 8 bases to trimming and J lost 6 bases, with 17 bases between them. CDR3 residues: CASQRQSRGEQYF. The CDR3 DNA is TGTGCCAGCCAGAGACAGTCCAGGGGCGAGCAGTACTTC.

The chain recombines TRBV29-1 with TRBJ2-2; D call uncertain. Germline values: CDR1 SQVTM, CDR2 ANQGSEA. V was cut by 5 bases and J by 0 bases, with 7 bases left in between. The CDR3 length is 13 residues. The CDR3 sequence is CSVPQSNTGELFF. CDR3 sequence (DNA): TGCAGCGTTCCTCAGTCGAACACCGGGGAGCTGTTTTTT.